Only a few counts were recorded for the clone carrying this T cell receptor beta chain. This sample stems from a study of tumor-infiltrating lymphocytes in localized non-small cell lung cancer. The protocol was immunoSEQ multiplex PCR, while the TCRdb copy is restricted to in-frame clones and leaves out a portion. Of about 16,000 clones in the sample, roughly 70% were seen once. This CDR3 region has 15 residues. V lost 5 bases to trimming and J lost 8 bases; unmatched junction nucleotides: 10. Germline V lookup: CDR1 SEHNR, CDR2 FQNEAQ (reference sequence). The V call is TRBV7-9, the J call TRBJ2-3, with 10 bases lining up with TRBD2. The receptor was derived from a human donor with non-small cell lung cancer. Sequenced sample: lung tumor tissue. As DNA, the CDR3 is TGTGCCAGCAGCCTAAATCTAGCGGGAGCAATTACGCAGTATTTT. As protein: CASSLNLAGAITQYF. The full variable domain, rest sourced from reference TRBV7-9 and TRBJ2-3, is DTGVSQNPRHKITKRGQNVTFRCDPISEHNRLYWYRQTLGQGPEFLTYFQNEAQLEKSRLLSDRFSAERPKGSFSTLEIQRTEQGDSAMYLCASSLNLAGAITQYFGPGTRLTVL.